This TCR beta chain was sequenced for a study of shared clonotypes between healthy human individuals. Study-level findings and limits: It was the few donors that limited the genetic and exposure-history diversity represented.

Genomic DNA per cell subset filled all wells of several immunoSEQ plates. It was 200 to 250 ng DNA, about 30,000 T cell genomes, that sorted-subset replicate PCRs used. In the study's own analysis: ImmunoSEQ junction-only sequences lacked quality scores, so their filtering differed. Assay: immunoSEQ multiplex PCR; the TCRdb copy retains only in-frame clones and omits some. V, J and clone size are taken as reported in that table, and D and trimming were inferred from the DNA itself. Found here are roughly 640,000 clones, less than 85% of them singletons; the top ten hold around 1.6%. The length of the CDR3 is 17 residues. J gave up 0 bases and V 4 bases, and 10 bases lay outside the gene matches. Germline CDR1 is LNHDA and CDR2 is SQIVND (reference sequence). Comment on this clone: What it binds is not known.

Sample: memory CD4+ T cells sorted from blood. Documented subset: CD45RA-negative fraction. The J gene is TRBJ2-7, the V gene TRBV19, with 9 bases that match TRBD1. The receptor was isolated from a woman in her twenties or thirties in good health. The CDR3 nucleotides are TGTGCCAGTAGTAGACAGCGTGGGGGACAGGGCTCCTACGAGCAGTACTTC. Amino acid sequence: CASSRQRGGQGSYEQYF.